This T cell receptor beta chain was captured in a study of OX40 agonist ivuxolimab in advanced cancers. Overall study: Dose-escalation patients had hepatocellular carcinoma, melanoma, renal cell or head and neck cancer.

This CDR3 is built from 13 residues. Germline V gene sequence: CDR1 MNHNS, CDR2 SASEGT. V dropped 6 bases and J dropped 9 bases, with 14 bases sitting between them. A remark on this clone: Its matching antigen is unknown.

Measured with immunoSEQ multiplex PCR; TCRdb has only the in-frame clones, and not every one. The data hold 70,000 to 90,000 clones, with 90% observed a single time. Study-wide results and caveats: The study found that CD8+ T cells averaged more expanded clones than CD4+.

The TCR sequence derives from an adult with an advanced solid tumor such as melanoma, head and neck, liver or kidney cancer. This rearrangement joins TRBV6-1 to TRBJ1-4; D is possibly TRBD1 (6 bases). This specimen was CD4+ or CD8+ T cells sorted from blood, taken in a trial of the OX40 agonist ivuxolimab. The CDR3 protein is CASSALQGKKLFF. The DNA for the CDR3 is TGTGCCAGCAGCGCATTACAGGGAAAAAAACTGTTTTTT.